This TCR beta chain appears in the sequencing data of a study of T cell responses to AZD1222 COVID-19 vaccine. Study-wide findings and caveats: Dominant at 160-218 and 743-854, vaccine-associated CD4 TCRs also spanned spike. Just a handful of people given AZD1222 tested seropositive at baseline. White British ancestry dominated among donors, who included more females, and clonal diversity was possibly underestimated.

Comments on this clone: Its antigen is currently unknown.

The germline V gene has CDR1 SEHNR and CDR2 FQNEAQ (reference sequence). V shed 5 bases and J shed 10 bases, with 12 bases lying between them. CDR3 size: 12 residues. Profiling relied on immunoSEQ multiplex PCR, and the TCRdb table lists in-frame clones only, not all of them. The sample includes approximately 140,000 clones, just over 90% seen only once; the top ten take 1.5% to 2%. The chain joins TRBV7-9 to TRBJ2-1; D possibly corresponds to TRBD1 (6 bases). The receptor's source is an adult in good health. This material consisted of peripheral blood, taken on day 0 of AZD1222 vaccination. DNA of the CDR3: TGTGCCAGCAGCCCAGGACAGCCGGAGCAGTTCTTC. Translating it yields CASSPGQPEQFF.